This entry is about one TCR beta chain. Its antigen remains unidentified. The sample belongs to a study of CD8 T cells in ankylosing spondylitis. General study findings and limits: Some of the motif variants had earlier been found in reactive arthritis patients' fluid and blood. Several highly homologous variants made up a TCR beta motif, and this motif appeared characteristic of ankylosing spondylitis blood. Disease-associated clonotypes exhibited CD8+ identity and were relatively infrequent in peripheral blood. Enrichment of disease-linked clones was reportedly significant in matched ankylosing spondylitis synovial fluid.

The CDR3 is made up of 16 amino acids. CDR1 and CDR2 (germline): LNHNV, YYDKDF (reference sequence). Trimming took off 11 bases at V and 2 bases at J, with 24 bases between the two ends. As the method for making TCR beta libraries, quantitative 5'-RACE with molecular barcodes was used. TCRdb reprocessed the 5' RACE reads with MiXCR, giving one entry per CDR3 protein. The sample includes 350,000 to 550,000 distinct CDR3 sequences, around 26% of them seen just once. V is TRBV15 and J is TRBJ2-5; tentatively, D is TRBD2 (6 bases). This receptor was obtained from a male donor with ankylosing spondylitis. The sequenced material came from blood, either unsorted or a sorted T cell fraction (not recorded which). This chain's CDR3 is CASRRLGGSWQETQYF. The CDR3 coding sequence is TGTGCCTCCCGGAGACTAGGAGGGTCGTGGCAAGAGACCCAGTACTTC.